This T cell receptor beta chain stems from a study of blood T cell repertoires in COVID-19. Study information: Samples taken during acute and convalescent COVID-19 were collected in the United States, Italy and Spain. PBMCs, B-cell-depleted T cells, or T cells were the source of the cDNA or gDNA that made up the material.

V lost 5 bases to trimming and J lost 1 base; unmatched junction nucleotides: 4. The length of the CDR3 is 14 residues. CDR1 and CDR2 from the germline V gene are LNHDA and SQIVND (reference sequence). Original data processing: Counts of nucleated cells, estimated from reference gene primer amplification, were obtained. The assay was immunoSEQ multiplex PCR, and TCRdb's table has in-frame clones only and misses some. V, J and clone size reflect that table, while D and trimming were determined from the DNA. The table includes 170,000 or so clones, about 89% detected once. The chain links TRBV19 to TRBJ1-1, with 7 bases aligning to TRBD1. Sequencing was carried out using peripheral blood. This sequence was found in a man between 18 and 29 years old who had recovered from COVID-19. CDR3 coding DNA: TGTGCCAGTAGTCGGGGACAGCCGAACACTGAAGCTTTCTTT. The encoded protein is CASSRGQPNTEAFF. The whole variable domain, filled in from reference TRBV19 and TRBJ1-1, reads DGGITQSPKYLFRKEGQNVTLSCEQNLNHDAMYWYRQDPGQGLRLIYYSQIVNDFQKGDIAEGYSVSREKKESFPLTVTSAQKNPTAFYLCASSRGQPNTEAFFGQGTRLTVV.